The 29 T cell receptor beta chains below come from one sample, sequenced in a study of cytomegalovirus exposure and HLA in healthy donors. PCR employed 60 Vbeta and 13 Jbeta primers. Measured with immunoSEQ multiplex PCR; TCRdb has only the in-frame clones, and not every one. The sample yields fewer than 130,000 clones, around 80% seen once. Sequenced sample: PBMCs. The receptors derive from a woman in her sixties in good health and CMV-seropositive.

CDR3 in amino acids: CASSFLDRFSYEQYF. The DNA for the CDR3 is TGTGCCAGCAGCTTCCTGGACAGGTTCTCCTACGAGCAGTACTTC. The genes are TRBV5-6 and TRBJ2-5; 7 nucleotides agree with TRBD1. The J call may be mistaken, given a closer DNA end match to TRBJ2-7. Germline-derived CDR1 and CDR2 are SGHDT and YYEEEE. This CDR3 spans 15 amino acids.

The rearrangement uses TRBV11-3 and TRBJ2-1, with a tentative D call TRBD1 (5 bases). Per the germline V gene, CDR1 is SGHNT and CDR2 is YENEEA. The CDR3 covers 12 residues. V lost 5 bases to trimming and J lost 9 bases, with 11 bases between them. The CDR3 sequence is CASSRRQSEQFF. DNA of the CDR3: TGTGCCAGCAGCCGAAGACAGAGTGAGCAGTTCTTC.

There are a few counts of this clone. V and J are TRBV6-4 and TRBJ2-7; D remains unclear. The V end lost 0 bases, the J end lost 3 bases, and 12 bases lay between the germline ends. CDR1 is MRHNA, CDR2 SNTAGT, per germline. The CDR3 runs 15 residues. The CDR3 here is CASSDSSRNIYEQYF. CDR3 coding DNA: TGTGCCAGCAGTGACTCGAGTCGTAATATCTACGAGCAGTACTTC.

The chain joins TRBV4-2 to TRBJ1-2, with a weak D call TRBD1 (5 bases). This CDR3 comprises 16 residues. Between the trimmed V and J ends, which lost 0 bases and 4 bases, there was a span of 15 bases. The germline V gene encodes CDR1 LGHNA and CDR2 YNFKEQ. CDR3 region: CASSQDMQGPGYGYTF. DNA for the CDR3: TGTGCCAGCAGCCAAGATATGCAGGGCCCTGGCTATGGCTACACCTTC.

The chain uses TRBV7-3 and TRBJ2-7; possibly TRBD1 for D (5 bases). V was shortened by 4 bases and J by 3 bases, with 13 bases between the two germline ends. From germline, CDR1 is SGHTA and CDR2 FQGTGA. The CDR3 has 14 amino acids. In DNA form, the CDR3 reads TGTGCCAGCAGCTCAGGGATTTCTGGCTACGAGCAGTACTTC. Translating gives CASSSGISGYEQYF. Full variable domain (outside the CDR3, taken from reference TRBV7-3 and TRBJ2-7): GAGVSQTPSNKVTEKGKYVELRCDPISGHTALYWYRQSLGQGPEFLIYFQGTGAADDSGLPNDRFFAVRPEGSVSTLKIQRTERGDSAVYLCASSSGISGYEQYFGPGTRLTVT.

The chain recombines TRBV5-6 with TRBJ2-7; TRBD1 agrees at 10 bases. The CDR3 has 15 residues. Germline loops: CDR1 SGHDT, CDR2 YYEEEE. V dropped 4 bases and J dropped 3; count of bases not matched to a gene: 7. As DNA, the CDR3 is TGTGCCAGCAGCCACCGACAGGGGGCGTTCTACGAGCAGTACTTC. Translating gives CASSHRQGAFYEQYF.

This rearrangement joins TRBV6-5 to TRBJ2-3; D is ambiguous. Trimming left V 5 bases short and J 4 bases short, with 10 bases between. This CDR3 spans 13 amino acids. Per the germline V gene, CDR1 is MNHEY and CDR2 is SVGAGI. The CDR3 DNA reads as TGTGCCAGCAGTAGGAGTTTTCCAGATACGCAGTATTTT. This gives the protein CASSRSFPDTQYF.

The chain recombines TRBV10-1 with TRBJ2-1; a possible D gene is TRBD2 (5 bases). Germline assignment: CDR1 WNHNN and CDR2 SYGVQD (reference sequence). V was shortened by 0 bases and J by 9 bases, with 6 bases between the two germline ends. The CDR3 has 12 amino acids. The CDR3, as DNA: TGCGCCAGCAGTGAGTCCCGGGGTGAGCAGTTCTTC. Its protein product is CASSESRGEQFF.

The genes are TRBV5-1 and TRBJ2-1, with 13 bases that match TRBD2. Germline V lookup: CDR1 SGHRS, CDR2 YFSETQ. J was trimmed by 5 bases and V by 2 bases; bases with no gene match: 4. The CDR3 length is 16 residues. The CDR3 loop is CASSFTSGRVHNEQFF. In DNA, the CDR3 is TGCGCCAGCAGCTTTACTAGCGGGAGGGTGCACAATGAGCAGTTCTTC. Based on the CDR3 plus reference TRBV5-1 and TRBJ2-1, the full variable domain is KAGVTQTPRYLIKTRGQQVTLSCSPISGHRSVSWYQQTPGQGLQFLFEYFSETQRNKGNFPGRFSGRQFSNSRSEMNVSTLELGDSALYLCASSFTSGRVHNEQFFGPGTRLTVL.

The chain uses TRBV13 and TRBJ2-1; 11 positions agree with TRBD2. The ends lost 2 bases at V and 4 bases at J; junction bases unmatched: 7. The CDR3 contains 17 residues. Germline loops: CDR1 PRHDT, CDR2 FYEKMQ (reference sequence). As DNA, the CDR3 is TGTGCCAGCAGCTTATATCCTAGCGGGAGGATATACAATGAGCAGTTCTTC. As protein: CASSLYPSGRIYNEQFF.

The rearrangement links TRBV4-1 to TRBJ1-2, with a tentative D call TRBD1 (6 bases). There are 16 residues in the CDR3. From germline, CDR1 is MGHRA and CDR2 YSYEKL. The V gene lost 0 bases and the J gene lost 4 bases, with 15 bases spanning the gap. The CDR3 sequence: CASSQDKGGWGYGYTF. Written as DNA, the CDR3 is TGCGCCAGCAGCCAAGATAAAGGGGGTTGGGGCTATGGCTACACCTTC.

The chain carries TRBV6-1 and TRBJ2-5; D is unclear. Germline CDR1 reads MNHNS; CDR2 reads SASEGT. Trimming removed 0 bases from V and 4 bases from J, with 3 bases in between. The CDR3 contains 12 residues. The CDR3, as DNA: TGTGCCAGCAGTGAAGCGCGAGAGACCCAGTACTTC. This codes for CASSEARETQYF.

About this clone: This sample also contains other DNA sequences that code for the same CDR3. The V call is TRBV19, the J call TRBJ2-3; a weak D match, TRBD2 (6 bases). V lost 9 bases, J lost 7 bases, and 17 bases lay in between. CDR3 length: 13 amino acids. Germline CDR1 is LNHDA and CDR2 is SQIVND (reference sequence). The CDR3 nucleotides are TGTGCCAGCAGTCTAACCGGCGGGAATACGCAGTATTTT. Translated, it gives CASSLTGGNTQYF.

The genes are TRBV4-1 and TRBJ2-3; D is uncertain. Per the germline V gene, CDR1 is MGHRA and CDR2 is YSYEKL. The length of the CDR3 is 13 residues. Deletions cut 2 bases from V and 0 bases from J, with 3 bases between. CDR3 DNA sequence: TGCGCCAGCAGCCAATATAGCACAGATACGCAGTATTTT. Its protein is CASSQYSTDTQYF.

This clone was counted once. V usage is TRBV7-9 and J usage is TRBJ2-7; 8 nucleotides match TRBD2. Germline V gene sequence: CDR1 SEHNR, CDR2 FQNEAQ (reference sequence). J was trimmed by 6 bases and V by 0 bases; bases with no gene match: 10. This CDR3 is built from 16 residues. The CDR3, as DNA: TGTGCCAGCAGCTTAGCGCGGGGGACTAGTGGGTCCGAGCAGTACTTC. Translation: CASSLARGTSGSEQYF.

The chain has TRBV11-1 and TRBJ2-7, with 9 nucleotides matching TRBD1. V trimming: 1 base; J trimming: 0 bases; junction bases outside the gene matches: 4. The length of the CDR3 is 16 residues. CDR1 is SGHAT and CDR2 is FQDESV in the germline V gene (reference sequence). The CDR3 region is CASSLGRDRVSYEQYF. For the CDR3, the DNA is TGTGCCAGCAGCTTAGGTCGGGACAGGGTCTCCTACGAGCAGTACTTC.

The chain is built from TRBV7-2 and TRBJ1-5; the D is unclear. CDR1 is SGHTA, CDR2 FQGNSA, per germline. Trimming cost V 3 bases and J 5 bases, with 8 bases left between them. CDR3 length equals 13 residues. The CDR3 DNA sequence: TGTGCCAGCAGCTTTCTAGGCCATCAGCCCCAGCATTTT. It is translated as CASSFLGHQPQHF.

CDR3 residues: CSVYSGMYNEQFF. CDR3 DNA: TGCAGCGTTTATAGCGGGATGTACAATGAGCAGTTCTTC. The J gene is TRBJ2-1, the V gene TRBV29-1; 8 positions match TRBD2. The V gene's germline CDR1 is SQVTM and CDR2 ANQGSEA. Trimming took 5 bases from V and 4 from J; bases not matched to a gene: 4. CDR3 length equals 13 residues.

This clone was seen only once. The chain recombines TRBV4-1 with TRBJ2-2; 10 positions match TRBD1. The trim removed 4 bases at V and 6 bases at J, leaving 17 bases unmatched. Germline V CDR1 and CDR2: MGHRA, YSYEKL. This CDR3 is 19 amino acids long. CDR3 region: CASSRSRPGQGTLPGELFF. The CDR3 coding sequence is TGCGCCAGCAGCCGCTCCCGCCCGGGACAGGGGACACTCCCCGGGGAGCTGTTTTTT.

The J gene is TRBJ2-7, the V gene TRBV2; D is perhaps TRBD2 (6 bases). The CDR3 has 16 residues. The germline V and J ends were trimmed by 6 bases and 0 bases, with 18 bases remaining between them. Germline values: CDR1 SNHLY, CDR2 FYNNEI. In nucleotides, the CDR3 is TGTGCCAGCAGGGGGATTAAGGACTACTACTCCTACGAGCAGTACTTC. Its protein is CASRGIKDYYSYEQYF. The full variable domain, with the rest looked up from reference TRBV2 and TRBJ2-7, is EPEVTQTPSHQVTQMGQEVILRCVPISNHLYFYWYRQILGQKVEFLVSFYNNEISEKSEIFDDQFSVERPDGSNFTLKIRSTKLEDSAMYFCASRGIKDYYSYEQYFGPGTRLTVT.

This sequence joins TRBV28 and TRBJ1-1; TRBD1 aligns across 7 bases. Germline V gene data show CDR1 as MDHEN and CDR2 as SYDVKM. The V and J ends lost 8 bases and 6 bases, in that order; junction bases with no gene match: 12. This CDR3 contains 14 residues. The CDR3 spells CASRREGAPPEAFF. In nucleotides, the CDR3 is TGTGCCAGCCGGAGAGAGGGGGCCCCCCCTGAAGCTTTCTTT.

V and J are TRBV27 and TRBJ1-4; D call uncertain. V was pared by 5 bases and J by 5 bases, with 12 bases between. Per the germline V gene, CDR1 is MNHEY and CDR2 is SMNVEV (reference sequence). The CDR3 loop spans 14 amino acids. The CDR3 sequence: CASSTQRGNEKLFF. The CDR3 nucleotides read TGTGCCAGCAGTACACAACGAGGGAATGAAAAACTGTTTTTT. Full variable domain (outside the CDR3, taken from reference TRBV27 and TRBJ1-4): EAQVTQNPRYLITVTGKKLTVTCSQNMNHEYMSWYRQDPGLGLRQIYYSMNVEVTDKGDVPEGYKVSRKEKRNFPLILESPSPNQTSLYFCASSTQRGNEKLFFGSGTQLSVL.

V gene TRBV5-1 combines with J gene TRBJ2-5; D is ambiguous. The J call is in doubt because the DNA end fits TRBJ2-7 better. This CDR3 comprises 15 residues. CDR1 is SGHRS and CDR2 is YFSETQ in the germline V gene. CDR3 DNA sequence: TGCGCCAGCAGCTTGGATGGCGGAAACCCTTACGAGCAGTACTTC. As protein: CASSLDGGNPYEQYF.

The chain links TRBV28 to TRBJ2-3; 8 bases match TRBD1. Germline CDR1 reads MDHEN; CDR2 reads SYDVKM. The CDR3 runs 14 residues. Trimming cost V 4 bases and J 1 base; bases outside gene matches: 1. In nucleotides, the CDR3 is TGTGCCAGCAGTTCCAGGGGGCGCACAGATACGCAGTATTTT. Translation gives CASSSRGRTDTQYF.

The CDR3 sequence is CASSFPGQPQHF. The DNA for the CDR3 is TGTGCCAGCAGCTTTCCAGGTCAGCCCCAGCATTTT. V and J are TRBV7-9 and TRBJ1-5; D is undetermined. The CDR3 is 12 residues long. Per the germline V gene, CDR1 is SEHNR and CDR2 is FQNEAQ (reference sequence). V was trimmed by 3 bases and J by 6 bases, leaving 6 bases between them.

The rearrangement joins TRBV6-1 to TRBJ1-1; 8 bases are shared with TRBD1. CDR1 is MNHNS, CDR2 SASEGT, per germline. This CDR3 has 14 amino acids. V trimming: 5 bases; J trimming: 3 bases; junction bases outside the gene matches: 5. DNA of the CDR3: TGTGCCAGCAGTACCAGGGGGCTGGACACTGAAGCTTTCTTT. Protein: CASSTRGLDTEAFF.

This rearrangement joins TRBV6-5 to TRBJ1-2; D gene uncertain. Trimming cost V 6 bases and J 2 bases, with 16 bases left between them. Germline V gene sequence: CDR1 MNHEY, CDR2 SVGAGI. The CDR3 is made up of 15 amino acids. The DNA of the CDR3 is TGTGCCAGCAGCCTTTACACATCACAAAACTATGGCTACACCTTC. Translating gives CASSLYTSQNYGYTF.

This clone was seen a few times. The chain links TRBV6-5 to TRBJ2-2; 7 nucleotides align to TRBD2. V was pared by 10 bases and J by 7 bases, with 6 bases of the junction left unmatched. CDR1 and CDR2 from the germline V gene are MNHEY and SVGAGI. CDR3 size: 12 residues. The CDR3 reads CATIRGDGELFF. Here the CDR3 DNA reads TGTGCCACCATACGGGGGGACGGGGAGCTGTTTTTT.

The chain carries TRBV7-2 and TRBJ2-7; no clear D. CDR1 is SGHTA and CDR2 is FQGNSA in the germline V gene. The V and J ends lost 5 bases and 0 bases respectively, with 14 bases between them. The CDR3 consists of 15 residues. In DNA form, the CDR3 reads TGTGCCAGCAGCCAGTCCGGCGGTAGCTCCTACGAGCAGTACTTC. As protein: CASSQSGGSSYEQYF.